This T cell receptor (beta chain) was sequenced in a study of early T cells in non-severe SARS-CoV-2 infection. Trimming took off 4 bases at V and 6 bases at J, with 10 bases between the two ends. CDR1 KGHSH and CDR2 LQKENI come from the germline V gene. The CDR3 extends over 13 amino acids. This clonotype has a count of ten or more. MiXCR, run by TCRdb on the 5' RACE reads, gives a single entry per CDR3 protein. The data contain about 50,000 distinct CDR3 sequences, roughly 10% of them singletons. This sequence was found in an adult who was a healthcare worker with PCR-confirmed SARS-CoV-2 infection or an uninfected control (not recorded which). The input for sequencing was whole blood, taken at baseline. The chain joins TRBV18 to TRBJ2-1, with a weak D call TRBD1 (5 bases). The CDR3 region is CASSRSGSNEQFF. The DNA of the CDR3 is TGTGCCAGCTCACGCTCAGGGTCCAATGAGCAGTTCTTC.